This T cell receptor (beta chain) was recorded in a study of T cell responses to AZD1222 COVID-19 vaccine. Study outcomes and limitations: There were mostly white British donors and more females than males, and clonal diversity was possibly underestimated. Increases in Spike-specific TCR breadth and depth were seen after two AZD1222 doses. There were vaccine-associated CD4 TCRs across spike, dominant at 160-218 and 743-854. After the peak T cell response, and only then, were repertoires sampled.

Profiled with immunoSEQ multiplex PCR; TCRdb holds only in-frame clones, not every one. The sample holds approximately 160,000 clones, roughly 90% seen once. About this clone: Its target is not known.

CDR3 length: 14 amino acids. Trimming removed 0 bases at V and 8 bases at J, with 11 bases between. Per germline, CDR1 SGHRS and CDR2 YFSETQ. The material was peripheral blood, obtained on day 0 of AZD1222 vaccination. The chain uses TRBV5-1 and TRBJ1-4, with no clear D. This receptor was identified in an adult in good health. The CDR3, as DNA: TGCGCCAGCAGCTTGGCTGGACGTACAGAAAAACTGTTTTTT. It codes for CASSLAGRTEKLFF.